A selection of T cell receptor beta chains follows, all from one sample in a study of blood T cell repertoires in COVID-19. Method: immunoSEQ multiplex PCR; TCRdb's copy keeps in-frame clones and lacks some. The sample lists a few hundred thousand clones; just over 85% were seen once. Material for sequencing was PBMCs or T cells enriched from blood (not recorded which). Receptors were obtained from a woman between 18 and 29 years old who had recovered from COVID-19. CDR3s include the opening cysteine and the closing phenylalanine or tryptophan. Each record gives: J gene, V gene, CDR3 protein.

j_gene: TRBJ1-2; v_gene: TRBV18; CDR3aa: CASSPDTSGYTF
j_gene: TRBJ2-5; v_gene: TRBV5-4; CDR3aa: CASSLAASQLETQYF
j_gene: TRBJ2-1; v_gene: TRBV3-1/TRBV3-2; CDR3aa: CASSRGTSGDNEQFF
j_gene: TRBJ1-2; v_gene: TRBV24-1; CDR3aa: CATWSGQDPYGYTF
j_gene: TRBJ2-1; v_gene: TRBV9; CDR3aa: CASSAGSSSGSHNEQFF
j_gene: TRBJ2-7; v_gene: TRBV24-1; CDR3aa: CATSDSRPRASGGYEQYF
j_gene: TRBJ1-1; v_gene: TRBV14; CDR3aa: CASSQVDRMNTEAFF
j_gene: TRBJ2-3; v_gene: TRBV7-9; CDR3aa: CASSPSLAGAATDTQYF
j_gene: TRBJ1-3; v_gene: TRBV18; CDR3aa: CASSQGRSSGNTIYF
j_gene: TRBJ1-1; v_gene: TRBV30; CDR3aa: CASMDFEAFF
j_gene: TRBJ1-1; v_gene: TRBV4-1; CDR3aa: CASSHDAGPEAFF
j_gene: TRBJ1-2; v_gene: TRBV7-2; CDR3aa: CASSLDSSGYYGYTF
j_gene: TRBJ2-3; v_gene: TRBV5-4; CDR3aa: CASSPRGLAVTDTQYF
j_gene: TRBJ1-1; v_gene: TRBV7-9; CDR3aa: CASSNHGQGTEAFF
j_gene: TRBJ2-1; v_gene: TRBV24-1; CDR3aa: CATSDPGQGANEQFF
j_gene: TRBJ2-2; v_gene: TRBV27; CDR3aa: CASSLGGWRAGELFF
j_gene: TRBJ2-1; v_gene: TRBV15; CDR3aa: CATSRVRKGTGAYNEQFF
j_gene: TRBJ1-2; v_gene: TRBV28; CDR3aa: CASSGTGNLGYTF
j_gene: TRBJ2-5; v_gene: TRBV28; CDR3aa: CASSSYGAKAQGGAETQYF
j_gene: TRBJ2-7; v_gene: TRBV19; CDR3aa: CASSDRGIFYEQYF
j_gene: TRBJ1-2; v_gene: TRBV10-3; CDR3aa: CAIPTHDVENYGYTF
j_gene: TRBJ1-5; v_gene: TRBV2; CDR3aa: CASRMERSNQPQHF
j_gene: TRBJ1-3; v_gene: TRBV28; CDR3aa: CASSLGGARGNTIYF
j_gene: TRBJ2-3; v_gene: TRBV6-1; CDR3aa: CASSEQGLGDTQYF
j_gene: TRBJ2-5; v_gene: TRBV5-5; CDR3aa: CASSRTLQETQYF
j_gene: TRBJ1-5; v_gene: TRBV5-5; CDR3aa: CASSSRQGDQPQHF
j_gene: TRBJ2-2; v_gene: TRBV7-9; CDR3aa: CASSLAGQTGELFF
j_gene: TRBJ2-7; v_gene: TRBV28; CDR3aa: CASRQLAGVSYEQYF
j_gene: TRBJ2-7; v_gene: TRBV28; CDR3aa: CASSFGLAGAYEQYF
j_gene: TRBJ1-2; v_gene: TRBV2; CDR3aa: CASSVGVTGVGYTF
j_gene: TRBJ1-2; v_gene: TRBV2; CDR3aa: CASSEGPRAFNYGYTF
j_gene: TRBJ1-1; v_gene: TRBV12-2; CDR3aa: CASRLAGTGVGNTEAFF
j_gene: TRBJ1-2; v_gene: TRBV19; CDR3aa: CASSIVRGRSYGYTF
j_gene: TRBJ1-1; v_gene: TRBV18; CDR3aa: CASSPIQGTEAFF
j_gene: TRBJ2-3; v_gene: TRBV19; CDR3aa: CASSIRGGQDGDTQYF
j_gene: TRBJ2-2; v_gene: TRBV5-1; CDR3aa: CATAIAGGDTGELFF